One sample yielded the 31 T cell receptor beta chains listed below, sequenced in a study of monozygotic twins with inflammatory bowel disease. TCRdb processed the 5' RACE reads again and assigns one entry to each CDR3 protein, with no DNA. The specimen's table records 140,000 to 150,000 distinct CDR3 sequences. Sequenced sample: blood. These receptors all stem from a human donor with ulcerative colitis or Crohn's disease, or a healthy co-twin of an affected twin (not recorded which).

Here the CDR3 reads CASSLPAGGPNNEQFF. The chain combines TRBV6-5 with TRBJ2-1. The germline V gene encodes CDR1 MNHEY and CDR2 SVGAGI. The CDR3 loop spans 16 amino acids.

This chain connects TRBV27 to TRBJ2-4; TCRdb returns TRBD1, unconfirmable since there is no DNA. CDR1 is MNHEY, CDR2 SMNVEV, per germline (reference sequence). The CDR3 has 12 amino acids. The CDR3 here is CASSRPAKPPHF.

The V call is TRBV12-3 or TRBV12-4, the J call TRBJ2-7; TCRdb gives TRBD2 as the D gene, but with no DNA this cannot be confirmed. The CDR3 length is 16 residues. CDR3 sequence reads: CASSFITSGKSYEQYF.

The J gene is TRBJ2-5, the V gene TRBV27; the TCRdb D gene call, TRBD2, has no DNA to confirm it. The CDR3 sequence is 17 residues long. Germline V gene data show CDR1 as MNHEY and CDR2 as SMNVEV (reference sequence). Here the CDR3 reads CASSLLGKGEFQETQYF.

This rearrangement joins TRBV2 to TRBJ2-3; as DNA is missing, the TRBD2 call by TCRdb cannot be tested. Germline V lookup: CDR1 SNHLY, CDR2 FYNNEI. This CDR3 spans 22 amino acids. The CDR3 loop reads CASSEARIGLAGAKSGSDTQYF.

This chain connects TRBV5-5 to TRBJ2-2; TCRdb's D call, TRBD2, is unchecked because there is no DNA. The CDR3 is 15 residues long. Germline-derived CDR1 and CDR2 are SGHKS and YYEKEE (reference sequence). The CDR3 spells CASSPLAGDTGELFF.

The chain couples TRBV18 to TRBJ2-1; TCRdb calls TRBD2, which cannot be checked without DNA. This CDR3 spans 16 amino acids. The germline CDR1 and CDR2 sequences are KGHSH and LQKENI. CDR3 sequence reads: CASSLRVASSYNEQFF.

The chain has TRBV2 and TRBJ2-3; TCRdb names TRBD1, which stays unverified in the absence of DNA. CDR3 size: 15 residues. Germline loops: CDR1 SNHLY, CDR2 FYNNEI. CDR3 protein: CASSEGNRDTDTQYF.

The V and J genes are TRBV28 and TRBJ2-3; the D call of TRBD1 rests on TCRdb alone, since no DNA is present to check it. Germline V gene lookup returns CDR1 MDHEN and CDR2 SYDVKM. The CDR3 length is 13 residues. The CDR3 protein is CASLTGGADTQYF.

This chain joins TRBV5-6 and TRBJ1-1; TCRdb indicates TRBD1, and absent DNA this call remains unverified. The CDR3 is 14 residues long. The germline gives CDR1 SGHDT, CDR2 YYEEEE. CDR3 sequence: CASSLGSGGTEAFF.

The chain carries TRBV28 and TRBJ1-1; no DNA is available, so the TRBD1 call from TCRdb remains unchecked. This CDR3 has 13 amino acids. Germline V lookup: CDR1 MDHEN, CDR2 SYDVKM. The CDR3 protein is CASSPDSITEAFF.

This chain uses TRBV6-4 with TRBJ1-1; TCRdb outputs TRBD1, but without DNA this stays unchecked. The CDR3 spans 13 residues. From germline, CDR1 is MRHNA and CDR2 SNTAGT. The CDR3 spells CASSDSFQGEAFF.

The chain links TRBV7-8 to TRBJ2-7; TCRdb reports TRBD1, a call that lacks DNA to check it against. The CDR3 has 14 amino acids. The germline gives CDR1 SGHVS, CDR2 FQNEAQ. The CDR3 sequence: CASSAGQHLYEQYF.

This chain links TRBV4-1 with TRBJ1-2; lacking DNA, the TRBD1 call made by TCRdb goes unchecked. There are 14 residues in the CDR3. Germline values: CDR1 MGHRA, CDR2 YSYEKL. The CDR3 protein is CASSPRGNDYGYTF.

The CDR3 region is CASSFSGASFYGYTF. The chain employs TRBV7-2 and TRBJ1-2. The CDR3 spans 15 residues. Germline lookup yields CDR1 SGHTA and CDR2 FQGNSA. The variable domain in full, with the rest retrieved from reference TRBV7-2 and TRBJ1-2, is GAGVSQSPSNKVTEKGKDVELRCDPISGHTALYWYRQSLGQGLEFLIYFQGNSAPDKSGLPSDRFSAERTGGSVSTLTIQRTQQEDSAVYLCASSFSGASFYGYTFGSGTRLTVV.

The chain employs TRBV5-4 and TRBJ2-3; TCRdb returns TRBD1, unconfirmable since there is no DNA. The CDR3 has 16 amino acids. The germline gives CDR1 SGHNT, CDR2 YYREEE (reference sequence). The CDR3: CASSGDRDSVTDTQYF.

The chain couples TRBV11-2 to TRBJ2-2. Germline V gene sequence: CDR1 SGHAT, CDR2 FQNNGV. This CDR3 has 15 amino acids. CDR3 in amino acids: CASSLPRGATGELFF.

V usage is TRBV5-1 and J usage is TRBJ1-1; TCRdb picks TRBD1, but there is no DNA to check that call. The CDR3 extends over 15 amino acids. Germline V gene lookup returns CDR1 SGHRS and CDR2 YFSETQ. CDR3 residues: CASSFSPGQGTEAFF.

This chain links TRBV12-3 or TRBV12-4 with TRBJ1-5; TCRdb calls TRBD1, which cannot be checked without DNA. This CDR3 comprises 13 residues. The CDR3 is CASRGQSNQPQHF.

The J gene is TRBJ1-5, the V gene TRBV7-2. The germline V gene encodes CDR1 SGHTA and CDR2 FQGNSA. The CDR3 totals 15 residues. CDR3 protein: CASSFAGIANQPQHF.

This chain connects TRBV9 to TRBJ2-7; absent DNA, TCRdb's TRBD1 call cannot be checked. The CDR3 loop spans 14 amino acids. Germline V CDR1 and CDR2: SGDLS, YYNGEE. CDR3 region: CASSVGQGSHEQYF.

V gene TRBV7-8 combines with J gene TRBJ2-7. CDR3 size: 15 residues. Per the germline V gene, CDR1 is SGHVS and CDR2 is FQNEAQ. The CDR3 sequence: CASTTGSSRYYEQYF. The whole variable domain, remainder taken from reference TRBV7-8 and TRBJ2-7, is GAGVSQSPRYKVAKRGQDVALRCDPISGHVSLFWYQQALGQGPEFLTYFQNEAQLDKSGLPSDRFFAERPEGSVSTLKIQRTQQEDSAVYLCASTTGSSRYYEQYFGPGTRLTVT.

V usage is TRBV29-1 and J usage is TRBJ1-1; TCRdb's D call of TRBD1 is untestable without DNA. Germline-derived CDR1 and CDR2 are SQVTM and ANQGSEA. The CDR3 covers 13 residues. The CDR3 is CSSREGGNTEAFF.

The V call is TRBV20-1, the J call TRBJ1-1; TCRdb's assignment of TRBD1 cannot be checked, as there is no DNA. Germline CDR1 reads DFQATT; CDR2 reads SNEGSKA (reference sequence). The CDR3 runs to 13 residues. The CDR3 is CSAPTTGYPEAFF.

CDR3 residues: CASNFNWIQETQYF. The chain combines TRBV5-1 with TRBJ2-5. This CDR3 has 14 residues. Germline assignment: CDR1 SGHRS and CDR2 YFSETQ.

The chain uses TRBV11-1 and TRBJ2-1. Germline assignment: CDR1 SGHAT and CDR2 FQDESV (reference sequence). The length of the CDR3 is 18 residues. The CDR3 sequence: CASSLVLLTRRTYNEQFF. Complete variable domain (other parts from reference TRBV11-1 and TRBJ2-1): EAEVAQSPRYKITEKSQAVAFWCDPISGHATLYWYRQILGQGPELLVQFQDESVVDDSQLPKDRFSAERLKGVDSTLKIQPAELGDSAMYLCASSLVLLTRRTYNEQFFGPGTRLTVL.

CDR3 sequence reads: CASSKTGGNQPQHF. The chain uses TRBV7-3 and TRBJ1-5; TCRdb picks TRBD1, but there is no DNA to check that call. The CDR3 spans 14 residues. Germline V gene sequence: CDR1 SGHTA, CDR2 FQGTGA.

The rearrangement joins TRBV7-8 to TRBJ2-7; TCRdb names TRBD2, which stays unverified in the absence of DNA. CDR1 is SGHVS, CDR2 FQNEAQ, per germline. CDR3 length: 16 residues. The CDR3 spells CASSLAGTSGYYEQYF.

The chain uses TRBV27 and TRBJ2-1; lacking DNA, the TRBD2 call made by TCRdb goes unchecked. This CDR3 comprises 14 residues. Germline loops: CDR1 MNHEY, CDR2 SMNVEV (reference sequence). The chain's CDR3 is CASSSASGINEQFF.

J is TRBJ1-2 and V is TRBV5-1; with no DNA, the TCRdb D assignment of TRBD1 cannot be verified. The CDR3 runs 16 residues. The germline V gene has CDR1 SGHRS and CDR2 YFSETQ. The chain's CDR3 is CASSGLGTEHNYGYTF.

This clonotype registers medium-sized by frequency. The chain uses TRBV24-1 and TRBJ1-1; TCRdb names TRBD1, which stays unverified in the absence of DNA. This CDR3 has 13 residues. Germline CDR1 reads KGHDR; CDR2 reads SFDVKD. This CDR3 is CATSGQGATEAFF.